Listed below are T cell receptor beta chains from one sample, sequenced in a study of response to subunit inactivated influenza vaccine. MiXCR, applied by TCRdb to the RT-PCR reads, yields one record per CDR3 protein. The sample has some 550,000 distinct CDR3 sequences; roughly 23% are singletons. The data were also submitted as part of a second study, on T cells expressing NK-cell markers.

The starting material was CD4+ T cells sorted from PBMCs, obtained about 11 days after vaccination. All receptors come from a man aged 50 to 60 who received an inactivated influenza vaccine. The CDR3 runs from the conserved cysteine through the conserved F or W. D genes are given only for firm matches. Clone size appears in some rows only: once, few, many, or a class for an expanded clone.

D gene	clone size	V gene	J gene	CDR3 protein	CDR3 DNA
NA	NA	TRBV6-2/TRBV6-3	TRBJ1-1	CASRERRMNTEAFF	TGTGCCAGCAGAGAACGGAGAATGAACACTGAAGCTTTCTTT
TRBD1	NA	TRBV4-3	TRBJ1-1	CASSRQGEVNTEAFF	TGCGCCAGCAGCCGTCAGGGGGAAGTCAACACTGAAGCTTTCTTT
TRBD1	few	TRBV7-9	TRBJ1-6	CASSRWTGPPYNSPLHF	TGTGCCAGCAGCCGATGGACAGGACCACCTTATAACTCACCCCTCCACTTT
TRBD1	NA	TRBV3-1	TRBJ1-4	CASSPGTEPTNEKLFF	TGTGCCAGCAGCCCCGGGACAGAACCAACTAATGAAAAACTGTTTTTT
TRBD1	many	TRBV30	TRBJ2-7	CACHRGGEQYF	TGTGCCTGCCACAGGGGCGGCGAGCAGTACTTC
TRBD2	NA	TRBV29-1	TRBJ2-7	CSGRTSGYLGEQYF	TGCAGCGGGCGGACTAGCGGATATTTGGGCGAGCAGTACTTC
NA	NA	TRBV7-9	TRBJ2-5	CASSSGLRGGSETQYF	TGTGCCAGCAGCTCGGGCCTCAGGGGCGGTTCAGAGACCCAGTACTTC
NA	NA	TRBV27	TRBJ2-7	CASSFLAGDLYEQYF	NA
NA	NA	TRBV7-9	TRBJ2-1	CASSFSRNEQFF	TGTGCCAGCAGCTTTAGTAGGAATGAGCAGTTCTTC
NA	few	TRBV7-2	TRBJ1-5	CASSLTGWGNQPQHF	TGTGCCAGCAGCTTAACGGGATGGGGCAATCAGCCCCAGCATTTT
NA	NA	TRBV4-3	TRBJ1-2	CASSQDTFGITNYGYTF	TGCGCCAGCAGCCAAGATACCTTTGGCATTACGAACTATGGCTACACCTTC
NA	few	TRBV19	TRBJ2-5	CASSEGRAGETQYF	TGTGCCAGTAGTGAAGGCAGGGCAGGAGAGACCCAGTACTTC
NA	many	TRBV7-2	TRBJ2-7	CASSPNSGSAYEQYF	TGTGCCAGCAGCCCTAACAGTGGGAGTGCCTACGAGCAGTACTTC